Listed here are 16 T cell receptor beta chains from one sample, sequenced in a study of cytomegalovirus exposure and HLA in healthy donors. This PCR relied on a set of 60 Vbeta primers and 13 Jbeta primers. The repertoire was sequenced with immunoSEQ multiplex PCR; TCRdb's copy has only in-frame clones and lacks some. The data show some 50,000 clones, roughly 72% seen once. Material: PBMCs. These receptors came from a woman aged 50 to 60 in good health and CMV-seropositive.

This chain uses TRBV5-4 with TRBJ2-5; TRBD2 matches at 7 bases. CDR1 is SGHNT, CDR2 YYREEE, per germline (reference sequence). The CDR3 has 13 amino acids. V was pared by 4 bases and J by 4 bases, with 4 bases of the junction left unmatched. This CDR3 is CASSPGLVETQYF. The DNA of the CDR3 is TGTGCCAGCAGCCCCGGACTAGTAGAGACCCAGTACTTC.

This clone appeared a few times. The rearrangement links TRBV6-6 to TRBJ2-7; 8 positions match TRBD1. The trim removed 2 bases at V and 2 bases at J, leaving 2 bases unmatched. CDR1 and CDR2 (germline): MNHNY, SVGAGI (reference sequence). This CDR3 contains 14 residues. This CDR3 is CASSYPGQAYEQYF. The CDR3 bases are TGTGCCAGCAGTTACCCGGGACAGGCCTACGAGCAGTACTTC.

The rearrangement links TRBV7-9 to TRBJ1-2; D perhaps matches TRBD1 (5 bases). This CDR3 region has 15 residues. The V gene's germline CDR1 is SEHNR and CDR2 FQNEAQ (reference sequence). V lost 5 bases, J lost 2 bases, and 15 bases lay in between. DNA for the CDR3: TGTGCCAGCAGCCGCGCCCTGGACATAAACTATGGCTACACCTTC. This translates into CASSRALDINYGYTF.

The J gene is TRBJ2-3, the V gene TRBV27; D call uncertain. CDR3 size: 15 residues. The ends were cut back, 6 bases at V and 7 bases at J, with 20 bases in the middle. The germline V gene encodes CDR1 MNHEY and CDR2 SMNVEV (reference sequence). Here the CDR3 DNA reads TGTGCCAGCAGGGCCGACCTGCGAGGTGGAAATACGCAGTATTTT. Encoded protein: CASRADLRGGNTQYF.

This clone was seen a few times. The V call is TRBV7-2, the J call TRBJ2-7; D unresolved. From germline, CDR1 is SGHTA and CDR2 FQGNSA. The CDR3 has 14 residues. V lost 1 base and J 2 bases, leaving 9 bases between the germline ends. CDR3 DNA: TGTGCCAGCAGCTTAGGGCCCAACACCTACGAGCAGTACTTC. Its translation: CASSLGPNTYEQYF. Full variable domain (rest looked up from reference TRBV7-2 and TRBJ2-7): GAGVSQSPSNKVTEKGKDVELRCDPISGHTALYWYRQSLGQGLEFLIYFQGNSAPDKSGLPSDRFSAERTGGSVSTLTIQRTQQEDSAVYLCASSLGPNTYEQYFGPGTRLTVT.

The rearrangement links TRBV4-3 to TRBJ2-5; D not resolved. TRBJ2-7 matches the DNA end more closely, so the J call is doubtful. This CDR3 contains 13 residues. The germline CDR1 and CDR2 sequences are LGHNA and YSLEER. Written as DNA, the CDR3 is TGCGCCAGCAGCCAAGATGTAAGCTACGAGCAGTACTTC. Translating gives CASSQDVSYEQYF.

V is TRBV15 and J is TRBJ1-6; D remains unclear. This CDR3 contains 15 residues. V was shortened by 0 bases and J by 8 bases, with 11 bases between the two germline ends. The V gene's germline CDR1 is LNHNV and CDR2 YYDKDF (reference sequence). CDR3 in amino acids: CATSRDGSGDSPLHF. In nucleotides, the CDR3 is TGTGCCACCAGCAGAGACGGGAGTGGAGATTCACCCCTCCACTTT. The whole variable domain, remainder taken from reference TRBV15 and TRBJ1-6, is DAMVIQNPRYQVTQFGKPVTLSCSQTLNHNVMYWYQQKSSQAPKLLFHYYDKDFNNEADTPDNFQSRRPNTSFCFLDIRSPGLGDTAMYLCATSRDGSGDSPLHFGNGTRLTVT.

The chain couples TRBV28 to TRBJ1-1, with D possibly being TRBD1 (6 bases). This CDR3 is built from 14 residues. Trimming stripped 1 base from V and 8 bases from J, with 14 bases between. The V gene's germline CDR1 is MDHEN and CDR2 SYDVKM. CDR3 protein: CASSLYNSQGEAFF. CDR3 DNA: TGTGCCAGCAGTTTATACAATTCCCAGGGGGAAGCTTTCTTT.

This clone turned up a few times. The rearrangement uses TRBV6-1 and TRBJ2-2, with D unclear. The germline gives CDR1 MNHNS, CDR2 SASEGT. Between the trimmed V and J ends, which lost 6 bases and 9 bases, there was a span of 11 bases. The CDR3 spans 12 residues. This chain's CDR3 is CASSPQVWELFF. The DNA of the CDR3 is TGTGCCAGCAGCCCCCAGGTTTGGGAGCTGTTTTTT.

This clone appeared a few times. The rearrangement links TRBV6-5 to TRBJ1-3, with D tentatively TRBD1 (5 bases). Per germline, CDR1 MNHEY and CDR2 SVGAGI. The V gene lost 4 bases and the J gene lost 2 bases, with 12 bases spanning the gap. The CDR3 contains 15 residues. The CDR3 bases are TGTGCCAGCAGTTCCAGGGATTTGGCTGGAAACACCATATATTTT. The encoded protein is CASSSRDLAGNTIYF.

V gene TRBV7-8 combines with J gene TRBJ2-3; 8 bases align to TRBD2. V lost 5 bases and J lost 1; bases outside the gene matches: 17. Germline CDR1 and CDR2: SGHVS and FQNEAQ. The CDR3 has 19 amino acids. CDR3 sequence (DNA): TGTGCCAGCAGCCTAGAGGCTGCGGGGGGCTCGTTACGCACAGATACGCAGTATTTT. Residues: CASSLEAAGGSLRTDTQYF.

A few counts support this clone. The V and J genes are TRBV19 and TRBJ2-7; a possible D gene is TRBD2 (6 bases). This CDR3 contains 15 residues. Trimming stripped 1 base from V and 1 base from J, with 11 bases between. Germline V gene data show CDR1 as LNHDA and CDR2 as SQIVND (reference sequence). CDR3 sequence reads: CASSIGRGASYEQYF. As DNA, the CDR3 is TGTGCCAGTAGTATAGGGCGGGGAGCATCCTACGAGCAGTACTTC.

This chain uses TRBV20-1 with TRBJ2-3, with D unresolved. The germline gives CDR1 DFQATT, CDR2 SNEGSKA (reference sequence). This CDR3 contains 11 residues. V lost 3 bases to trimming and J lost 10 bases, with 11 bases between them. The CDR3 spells CSASLSTAQYF. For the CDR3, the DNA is TGCAGTGCTAGTTTGTCTACAGCGCAGTATTTT.

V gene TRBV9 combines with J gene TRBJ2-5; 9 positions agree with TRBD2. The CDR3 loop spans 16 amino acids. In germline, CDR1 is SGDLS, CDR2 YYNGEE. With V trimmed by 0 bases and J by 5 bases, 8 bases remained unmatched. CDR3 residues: CASSVAGSGGYETQYF. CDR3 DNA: TGTGCCAGCAGCGTAGCGGGTAGCGGGGGTTATGAGACCCAGTACTTC.

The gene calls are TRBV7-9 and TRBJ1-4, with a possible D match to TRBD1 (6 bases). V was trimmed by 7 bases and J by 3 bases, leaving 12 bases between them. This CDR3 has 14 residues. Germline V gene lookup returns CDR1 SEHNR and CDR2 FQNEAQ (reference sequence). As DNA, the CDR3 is TGTGCCAGCAACAACAGGGCCGCTAATGAAAAACTGTTTTTT. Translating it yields CASNNRAANEKLFF.

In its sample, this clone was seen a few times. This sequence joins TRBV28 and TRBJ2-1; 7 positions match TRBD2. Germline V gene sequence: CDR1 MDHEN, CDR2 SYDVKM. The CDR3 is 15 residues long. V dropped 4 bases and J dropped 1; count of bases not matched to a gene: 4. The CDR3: CASSYGTTSYNEQFF. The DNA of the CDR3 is TGTGCCAGCAGTTACGGGACTACTTCCTACAATGAGCAGTTCTTC.